These T cell receptor beta chains were read from a single sample in a study of blood T cell repertoires in COVID-19. Data came from immunoSEQ multiplex PCR; TCRdb stores just in-frame clones and leaves some out. The table has fewer than 350,000 clones, about 85% seen once. Sequencing was done on a sample of PBMCs or T cells enriched from blood (not recorded which). These receptors were obtained from a woman between 45 and 60 years old who had recovered from COVID-19. CDR3s include the opening cysteine and the closing phenylalanine or tryptophan. Fields, in order: clone size, V gene, J gene, D gene, CDR3 protein, CDR3 DNA. D genes are given only for firm matches. Expanded clones are given a class, and other clones once, few, many or no size at all.

size: -; V: TRBV5-5; J: TRBJ1-1; D: -; CDR3: CASSPYRELNTEAFF; DNA: TGTGCCAGCAGCCCATACAGGGAATTGAACACTGAAGCTTTCTTT
size: -; V: TRBV13; J: TRBJ2-3; D: TRBD2; CDR3: CASSSGGGRAADTQYF; DNA: TGTGCCAGCAGCTCGGGAGGCGGGAGGGCCGCCGATACGCAGTATTTT
size: -; V: TRBV7-6; J: TRBJ2-2; D: TRBD2; CDR3: CASSRGLAGGAGELFF; DNA: TGTGCCAGCAGCCGAGGACTAGCGGGAGGAGCCGGGGAGCTGTTTTTT
size: -; V: TRBV11-2; J: TRBJ1-3; D: -; CDR3: CASSPNRVSGNTIYF; DNA: TGTGCCAGCAGCCCGAACAGGGTCTCCGGAAACACCATATATTTT
size: -; V: TRBV7-2; J: TRBJ1-2; D: TRBD1; CDR3: CASSFGTETYGYTF; DNA: TGTGCCAGCAGCTTCGGGACAGAAACCTATGGCTACACCTTC
size: -; V: TRBV7-2; J: TRBJ1-6; D: TRBD1; CDR3: CASSLAYRDSNSPLHF; DNA: TGTGCCAGCAGCTTAGCCTACCGGGACAGCAATTCACCCCTCCACTTT
size: -; V: TRBV30; J: TRBJ1-2; D: -; CDR3: CASRPDSNYGYTF; DNA: TGTGCCTCACGCCCGGACAGTAACTATGGCTACACCTTC
size: -; V: TRBV30; J: TRBJ1-1; D: TRBD1; CDR3: CAWTDRTEAFF; DNA: TGTGCCTGGACGGACAGGACTGAAGCTTTCTTT
size: once; V: TRBV5-1; J: TRBJ2-5; D: -; CDR3: CASSLAVAGRSETQYF; DNA: TGCGCCAGCAGCTTGGCCGTTGCAGGGAGGAGCGAGACCCAGTACTTC
size: -; V: TRBV25-1; J: TRBJ2-3; D: -; CDR3: CASSGDTDTQYF; DNA: TGTGCCAGCAGCGGAGACACAGATACGCAGTATTTT
size: -; V: TRBV7-9; J: TRBJ1-1; D: -; CDR3: CASSSLLRTDIEAFF; DNA: TGTGCCAGCAGCTCATTACTCCGGACAGATATTGAAGCTTTCTTT
size: -; V: TRBV9; J: TRBJ2-5; D: TRBD1; CDR3: CASSETGLRETQYF; DNA: TGTGCCAGCAGCGAGACAGGGTTACGGGAGACCCAGTACTTC
size: -; V: TRBV4-3; J: TRBJ1-1; D: -; CDR3: CASSPVGGTEAFF; DNA: TGCGCCAGCAGCCCAGTGGGGGGAACTGAAGCTTTCTTT
size: -; V: TRBV3-1/TRBV3-2; J: TRBJ2-1; D: TRBD1; CDR3: CASSRDREYGNEQFF; DNA: TGTGCCAGCAGCCGGGACAGGGAGTACGGCAATGAGCAGTTCTTC
size: -; V: TRBV7-8; J: TRBJ2-2; D: -; CDR3: CASSLARTAVTGELFF; DNA: TGTGCCAGCAGCTTAGCTAGGACAGCTGTCACCGGGGAGCTGTTTTTT
size: -; V: TRBV30; J: TRBJ1-2; D: -; CDR3: CAWRVTAAGGYTF; DNA: TGTGCCTGGAGAGTGACCGCTGCAGGCGGCTACACCTTC
size: -; V: TRBV18; J: TRBJ1-5; D: -; CDR3: CASSPSVSGNQPQHF; DNA: TGTGCCAGCTCACCTTCGGTGTCTGGCAATCAGCCCCAGCATTTT
size: -; V: TRBV12-5; J: TRBJ2-2; D: -; CDR3: CASGAGIINTGELFF; DNA: TGTGCTAGTGGCGCAGGGATAATTAACACCGGGGAGCTGTTTTTT
size: -; V: TRBV7-9; J: TRBJ1-4; D: -; CDR3: CASSHSGLGEKLFF; DNA: TGTGCCAGCAGCCATTCAGGGTTGGGTGAAAAACTGTTTTTT
size: -; V: TRBV27; J: TRBJ1-6; D: -; CDR3: CASSLGGRRSSYNSPLHF; DNA: TGTGCCAGCAGTTTGGGGGGACGGAGGAGCTCCTATAATTCACCCCTCCACTTT
size: -; V: TRBV18; J: TRBJ2-1; D: TRBD1; CDR3: CASSRDRGHNEQFF; DNA: TGTGCCAGCTCAAGGGACAGGGGCCACAATGAGCAGTTCTTC
size: -; V: TRBV7-9; J: TRBJ1-6; D: -; CDR3: CASSLRDSPNSPLHF; DNA: TGTGCCAGCAGCTTACGGGACTCACCCAATTCACCCCTCCACTTT
size: -; V: TRBV7-6; J: TRBJ1-1; D: -; CDR3: CASSLPGHAGLGEAFF; DNA: TGTGCCAGCAGCTTACCTGGTCACGCGGGGCTTGGTGAAGCTTTCTTT
size: -; V: TRBV2; J: TRBJ1-4; D: -; CDR3: CASSLSWVEANEKLFF; DNA: TGTGCCAGCAGTTTATCCTGGGTAGAGGCTAATGAAAAACTGTTTTTT
size: -; V: TRBV29-1; J: TRBJ2-1; D: TRBD2; CDR3: CSATLPGLAYNEQFF; DNA: TGCAGCGCTACCTTACCGGGACTAGCCTACAATGAGCAGTTCTTC
size: few; V: TRBV30; J: TRBJ1-5; D: -; CDR3: CAWSVGSNQPQHF; DNA: TGTGCCTGGAGTGTCGGTAGCAATCAGCCCCAGCATTTT
size: -; V: TRBV19; J: TRBJ1-5; D: -; CDR3: CASSMGVDQPQHF; DNA: TGTGCCAGTAGTATGGGCGTAGATCAGCCCCAGCATTTT
size: -; V: TRBV27; J: TRBJ2-7; D: TRBD1; CDR3: CASSITAGTGLPNYEQYF; DNA: TGTGCCAGCAGCATTACAGCCGGGACAGGGCTTCCGAACTACGAGCAGTACTTC
size: -; V: TRBV18; J: TRBJ1-1; D: -; CDR3: CASSPPREDTEAFF; DNA: TGTGCCAGCTCACCGCCCAGGGAAGACACTGAAGCTTTCTTT
size: -; V: TRBV6-6; J: TRBJ2-6; D: -; CDR3: CASTKWGGANVLTF; DNA: TGTGCCAGCACCAAGTGGGGCGGGGCCAACGTCCTGACTTTC
size: many; V: TRBV4-1; J: TRBJ2-3; D: -; CDR3: CASSQDKDTQYF; DNA: TGCGCCAGCAGCCAAGATAAAGATACGCAGTATTTT
size: -; V: TRBV28; J: TRBJ1-5; D: -; CDR3: CASSRRQNQPQHF; DNA: TGTGCCAGCAGTCGCCGACAAAATCAGCCCCAGCATTTT
size: -; V: TRBV28; J: TRBJ1-4; D: TRBD1; CDR3: CASSLGPGQSMF; DNA: TGTGCCAGCAGTTTAGGTCCGGGACAGAGTATGTTT
size: -; V: TRBV7-9; J: TRBJ1-3; D: -; CDR3: CASSLSLSLIGNTIYF; DNA: TGTGCCAGCAGCTTATCCCTATCCCTGATCGGAAACACCATATATTTT
size: -; V: TRBV7-2; J: TRBJ1-1; D: TRBD1; CDR3: CASSWQGDMNTEAFF; DNA: TGTGCCAGCAGCTGGCAGGGGGATATGAACACTGAAGCTTTCTTT
size: -; V: TRBV9; J: TRBJ2-3; D: -; CDR3: CASSARLVADTQYF; DNA: TGTGCCAGCAGCGCCCGACTAGTAGCAGATACGCAGTATTTT
size: -; V: TRBV10-3; J: TRBJ1-2; D: TRBD1; CDR3: CAISEFTPKGAEDGYTF; DNA: TGTGCCATCAGTGAGTTTACCCCTAAGGGGGCGGAAGATGGCTACACCTTC
size: -; V: TRBV9; J: TRBJ1-1; D: -; CDR3: CASSASHRVDEAFF; DNA: TGTGCCAGCAGCGCATCCCACAGGGTGGATGAAGCTTTCTTT
size: few; V: TRBV28; J: TRBJ1-6; D: TRBD1; CDR3: CASSPRGQGLNSPLHF; DNA: TGTGCCAGCAGTCCCCGGGGACAGGGGTTGAATTCACCCCTCCACTTT
size: -; V: TRBV18; J: TRBJ1-2; D: -; CDR3: CASSPLDRDYGYTF; DNA: TGTGCCAGCTCACCACTGGACAGAGACTATGGCTACACCTTC
size: -; V: TRBV7-9; J: TRBJ1-1; D: -; CDR3: CASSLDTGTEAFF; DNA: TGTGCCAGCAGCTTAGACACCGGGACTGAAGCTTTCTTT
size: once; V: TRBV6-5; J: TRBJ1-1; D: TRBD1; CDR3: CASSYGTGRMNTEAFF; DNA: TGTGCCAGCAGTTACGGGACAGGGAGAATGAACACTGAAGCTTTCTTT
size: -; V: TRBV5-6; J: TRBJ1-6; D: TRBD1; CDR3: CASSGDSSASPLHF; DNA: TGTGCCAGCAGCGGGGACAGTTCAGCCTCACCCCTCCACTTT